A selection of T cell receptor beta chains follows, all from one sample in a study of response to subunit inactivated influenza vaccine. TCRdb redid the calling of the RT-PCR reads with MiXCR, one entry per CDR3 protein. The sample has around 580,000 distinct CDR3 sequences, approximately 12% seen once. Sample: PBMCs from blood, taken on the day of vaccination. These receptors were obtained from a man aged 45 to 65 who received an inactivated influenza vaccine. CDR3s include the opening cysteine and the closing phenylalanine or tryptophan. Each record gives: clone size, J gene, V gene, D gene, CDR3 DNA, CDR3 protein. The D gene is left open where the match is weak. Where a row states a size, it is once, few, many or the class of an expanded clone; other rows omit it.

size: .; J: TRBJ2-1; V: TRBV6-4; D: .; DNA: TGTGCCAGCAGTGACACGGGAACCCTCTCCTACAATGAGCAGTTCTTC; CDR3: CASSDTGTLSYNEQFF
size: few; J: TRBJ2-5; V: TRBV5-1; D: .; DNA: TGCGCCAGCAGCTTTGGGCAGTCCGGAGAGACCCAGTACTTC; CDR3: CASSFGQSGETQYF
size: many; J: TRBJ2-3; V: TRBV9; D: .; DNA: TGTGCCAGCAACCAGAGGGGATTCGAACCCACAGATACGCAGTATTTT; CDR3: CASNQRGFEPTDTQYF
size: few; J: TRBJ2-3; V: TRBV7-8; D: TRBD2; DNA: TGTGCCAGCAGCCAAAGACTAGCGGGAGCTAGCACAGATACGCAGTATTTT; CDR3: CASSQRLAGASTDTQYF
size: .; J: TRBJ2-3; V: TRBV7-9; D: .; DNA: TGTGCCAGCAGCCTCTACCTCGATACGCAGTATTTT; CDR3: CASSLYLDTQYF
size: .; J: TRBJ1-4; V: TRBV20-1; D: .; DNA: TGCAGTGCTAGACAGGACGATAGACGGAAACTGTTTTTT; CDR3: CSARQDDRRKLFF
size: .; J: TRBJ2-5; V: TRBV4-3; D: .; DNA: TGCGCCAGCAGCCAAAACAGGGCGCTCCAAGAGACCCAGTACTTC; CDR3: CASSQNRALQETQYF
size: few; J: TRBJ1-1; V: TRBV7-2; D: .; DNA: TGTGCCAGCAGCTTAGGGATAACTGAAGCTTTCTTT; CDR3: CASSLGITEAFF
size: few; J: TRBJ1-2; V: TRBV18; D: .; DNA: TGTGCCAGCTCACCACCTAACCAGGGGTATGGCTACACCTTC; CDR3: CASSPPNQGYGYTF
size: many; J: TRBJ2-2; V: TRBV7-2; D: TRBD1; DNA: TGTGCCAGCAGCAATACAGGGGACACCGGGGAGCTGTTTTTT; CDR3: CASSNTGDTGELFF
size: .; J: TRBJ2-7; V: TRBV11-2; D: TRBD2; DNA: TGTGCCAGCAGCTTAATCCTTAGCGGGAGCGGAGAGCAGTACTTC; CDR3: CASSLILSGSGEQYF
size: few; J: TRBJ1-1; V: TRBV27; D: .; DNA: TGTGCCAGCAGTTCAACAGGATTCGGGAACACTGAAGCTTTCTTT; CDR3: CASSSTGFGNTEAFF
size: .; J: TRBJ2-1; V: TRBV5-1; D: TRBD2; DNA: TGCGCCAGCAGCTTGGGACTAGCGGGGAGCTCCTCCTACAATGAGCAGTTCTTC; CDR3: CASSLGLAGSSSYNEQFF
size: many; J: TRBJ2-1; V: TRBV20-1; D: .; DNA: TGCAGTGCTAGTAATTTACTAAGTAATTACAATGAGCAGTTCTTC; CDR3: CSASNLLSNYNEQFF
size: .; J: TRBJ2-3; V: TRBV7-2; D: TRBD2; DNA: TGTGCCAGCAGCTTAAGGGGAACTAGCGGGAGTCCAGATACGCAGTATTTT; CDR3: CASSLRGTSGSPDTQYF
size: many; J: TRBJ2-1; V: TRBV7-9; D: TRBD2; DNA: TGTGCCAGCAGCTTGGGGGGAGGGCCCAAGTTCTTC; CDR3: CASSLGGGPKFF
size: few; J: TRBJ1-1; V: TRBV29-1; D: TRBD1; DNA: TGCAGCGGACGACAGGGAGGGGGCACTGAAGCTTTCTTT; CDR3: CSGRQGGGTEAFF
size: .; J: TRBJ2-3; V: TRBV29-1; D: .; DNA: TGCAGCGTTGAAGGGGTGGTTTATGCAGATACGCAGTATTTT; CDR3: CSVEGVVYADTQYF
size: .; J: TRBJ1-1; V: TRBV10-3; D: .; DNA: TGTGCCATCAGTGAGCGGCAGGGATGGACTGAAGCTTTCTTT; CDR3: CAISERQGWTEAFF
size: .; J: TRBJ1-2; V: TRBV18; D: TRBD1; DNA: TGTGCCAGCCTAAGTCCCGGGACAGGGCGTAGTGGCTACACCTTC; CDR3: CASLSPGTGRSGYTF
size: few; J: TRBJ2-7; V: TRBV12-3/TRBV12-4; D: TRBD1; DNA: TGTGCCAGCAGCAAGGGAACAGGGGACTACGAGCAGTACTTC; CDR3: CASSKGTGDYEQYF
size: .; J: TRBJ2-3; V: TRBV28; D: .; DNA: TGTGCCAGCAGTTTAATTGACCGGGGGAGTATCACAGATACGCAGTATTTT; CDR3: CASSLIDRGSITDTQYF
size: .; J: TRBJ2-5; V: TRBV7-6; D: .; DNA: TGTGCCAGCAAGACCCTTCAAGAGACCCAGTACTTC; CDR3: CASKTLQETQYF
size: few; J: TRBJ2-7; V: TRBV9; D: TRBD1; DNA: TGTGCCAGCAGTAAGGCCGACAGGGCACCCTACGAGCAGTACTTC; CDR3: CASSKADRAPYEQYF
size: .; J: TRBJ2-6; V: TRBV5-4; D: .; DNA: TGTGCCAGCAGCGCAGGACAGAGCTCTGGGGCCAACGTCCTGACTTTC; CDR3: CASSAGQSSGANVLTF
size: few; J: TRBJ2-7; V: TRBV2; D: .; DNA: TGTGCCAGCATCGTCAGCTCCTACGAGCAGTACTTC; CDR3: CASIVSSYEQYF
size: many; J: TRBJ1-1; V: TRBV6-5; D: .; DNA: TGTGCCAGCAGCGGGGGGCGTAAAGCTTTCTTT; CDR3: CASSGGRKAFF
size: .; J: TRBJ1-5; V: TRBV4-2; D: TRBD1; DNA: TGTGCCAGCAGCCAAGTATGGGACAGGGAATTGCCCCAGCATTTT; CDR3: CASSQVWDRELPQHF
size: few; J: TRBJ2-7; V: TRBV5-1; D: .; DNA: TGCGCCAGCAGAGGGACACATCCCTACGAGCAGTACTTC; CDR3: CASRGTHPYEQYF
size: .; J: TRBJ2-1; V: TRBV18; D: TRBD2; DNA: TGTGCCAGCTCACCACGGACTAGCGGAATCGGATACAATGAGCAGTTCTTC; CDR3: CASSPRTSGIGYNEQFF
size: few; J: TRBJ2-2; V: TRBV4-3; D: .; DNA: TGCGCCAGCAGCCACCCTCTGGGGGCCGGGGAGCTGTTTTTT; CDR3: CASSHPLGAGELFF
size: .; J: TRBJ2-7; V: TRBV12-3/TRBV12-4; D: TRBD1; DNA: TGTGCCAGCAGTTTTGAGTACAGGGACAGGGGGGGCTACGAGCAGTACTTC; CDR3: CASSFEYRDRGGYEQYF
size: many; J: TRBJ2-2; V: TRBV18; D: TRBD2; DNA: TGTGCCAGCTCACCAGTTGGTAGCGGGAGTTCCGGGGAGCTGTTTTTT; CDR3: CASSPVGSGSSGELFF
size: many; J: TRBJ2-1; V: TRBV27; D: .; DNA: TGTGCCAGCAGAGATTCGGGACATCCCCTCGATGAGCAGTTCTTC; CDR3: CASRDSGHPLDEQFF
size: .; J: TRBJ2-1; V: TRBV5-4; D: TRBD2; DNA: TGTGCCAGCAGCTTGGCAACTAGCGGGAGTAAATTCTCCTACAATGAGCAGTTCTTC; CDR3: CASSLATSGSKFSYNEQFF